This T cell receptor (beta chain) was recorded in a study of radiotherapy plus CTLA-4 blockade in lung cancer. This clone was found a few times. No antigen is known for it. This table comes from immunoSEQ multiplex PCR, and its TCRdb copy is limited to in-frame clones, with some not included. Here the sample spans around 41,000 clones, roughly two thirds being singletons. Chemo-refractory metastatic non-small-cell lung cancer patients underwent focal radiation alongside CTLA-4 blockade with ipilimumab. The study, taken as a whole, reports: TCR clones originating in tumors grew in number in blood after radiotherapy plus ipilimumab.

CDR3 length: 12 residues. V lost 2 bases, J lost 3 bases, and 6 bases lay in between. CDR1 and CDR2 from the germline V gene are SGHDT and YYEEEE. This specimen was peripheral blood, taken from a patient treated with radiotherapy plus ipilimumab. The chain uses TRBV5-6 and TRBJ2-7; D unclear. The TCR originated in a human donor with non-small cell lung cancer who had a partial response to radiotherapy plus ipilimumab. CDR3 sequence reads: CASSFNSYEQYF. The CDR3 coding sequence is TGTGCCAGCAGCTTCAACAGCTACGAGCAGTACTTC.